A selection of T cell receptor beta chains follows, all from one sample in a study of STAT3 mutations in large granular lymphocyte leukemia. Sequencing used immunoSEQ multiplex PCR; TCRdb keeps in-frame clones, though not all of them. This table holds 35,000 to 40,000 clones, about 88% found once. Sequencing was performed on PBMCs. These receptors came from a human donor with T large granular lymphocyte leukemia. Some clones in this sample may be carry-over from other donors' samples. Each CDR3 is given with its conserved first and last residue. A D gene is named only where the DNA matches it firmly. Clone size, where shown, is once, few, many, or a class for clones that have expanded.

clone_size,j_call,v_call,d_call,cdr3_aa,cdr3_nt
once,TRBJ1-6,TRBV5-4,.,CASSSQGSYNSPLHF,TGTGCCAGCAGCTCTCAGGGCTCCTATAATTCACCCCTCCACTTT
.,TRBJ1-3,TRBV7-2,.,CASSSEAHSGNTIYF,TGTGCCAGCAGCTCCGAGGCCCACTCTGGAAACACCATATATTTT
.,TRBJ2-3,TRBV5-1,TRBD2,CASSWGLAEDTQYF,TGCGCCAGCAGCTGGGGACTAGCGGAAGATACGCAGTATTTT
.,TRBJ1-2,TRBV2,.,CASSEGVASYGYTF,TGTGCCAGCAGTGAAGGCGTGGCAAGCTATGGCTACACCTTC
.,TRBJ2-3,TRBV25-1,TRBD1,CASSGPPGDRASNTQYF,TGTGCCAGCAGTGGCCCCCCGGGGGACAGGGCGTCGAATACGCAGTATTTT
.,TRBJ1-1,TRBV5-4,.,CASSPDVNTEAFF,TGTGCCAGCAGCCCTGATGTGAACACTGAAGCTTTCTTT
.,TRBJ1-1,TRBV7-9,.,CASSPGEWDTEAFF,TGTGCCAGCAGCCCAGGGGAATGGGACACTGAAGCTTTCTTT
.,TRBJ1-5,TRBV28,.,CASEGGRGNQPQHF,TGTGCCAGCGAGGGGGGGCGGGGCAATCAGCCCCAGCATTTT
.,TRBJ1-3,TRBV5-1,.,CASSKDPQAGNTIYF,TGCGCCAGCAGTAAGGACCCACAGGCTGGAAACACCATATATTTT
.,TRBJ1-5,TRBV5-5,.,CASSFQGDSNQPQHF,TGTGCCAGCAGCTTTCAAGGGGATAGCAATCAGCCCCAGCATTTT
.,TRBJ1-5,TRBV19,.,CASTQMEGQPQHF,TGTGCCAGTACCCAAATGGAGGGTCAGCCCCAGCATTTT
.,TRBJ1-2,TRBV29-1,.,CSVVFPGRNYGYTF,TGCAGCGTTGTTTTCCCGGGACGTAACTATGGCTACACCTTC
.,TRBJ2-4,TRBV28,TRBD1,CASSLSPTGLDIQYF,TGTGCCAGCAGTTTAAGCCCGACAGGGCTGGACATTCAGTACTTC
once,TRBJ2-7,TRBV19,.,CASSIGGPAEQYF,TGTGCCAGTAGTATAGGAGGGCCCGCCGAGCAGTACTTC
once,TRBJ2-2,TRBV6-5,.,CASSYSNGENTGELFF,TGTGCCAGCAGTTACTCGAACGGGGAAAACACCGGGGAGCTGTTTTTT
once,TRBJ2-3,TRBV29-1,TRBD2,CSVGRKLAGWPDTQYF,TGCAGCGTTGGGAGAAAACTAGCGGGGTGGCCAGATACGCAGTATTTT
.,TRBJ1-5,TRBV5-1,TRBD1,CASSRGDRPNQPQHF,TGCGCCAGCAGCCGAGGGGACAGGCCCAATCAGCCCCAGCATTTT
.,TRBJ2-2,TRBV5-4,.,CASSLKGNTGELFF,TGTGCCAGCAGCTTGAAGGGAAACACCGGGGAGCTGTTTTTT
.,TRBJ1-1,TRBV5-4,.,CASSLGQANTEAFF,TGTGCCAGCAGCTTGGGGCAGGCGAACACTGAAGCTTTCTTT
once,TRBJ1-6,TRBV14,.,CASSQTTGVGNSPLHF,TGTGCCAGCAGCCAAACCACAGGAGTAGGTAATTCACCCCTCCACTTT
.,TRBJ1-6,TRBV30,.,CAWSVSGELPLHF,TGTGCCTGGAGTGTAAGCGGAGAACTACCCCTCCACTTT
.,TRBJ1-5,TRBV30,.,CAWSQGINQPQHF,TGTGCCTGGAGTCAGGGGATTAATCAGCCCCAGCATTTT
.,TRBJ1-6,TRBV28,TRBD1,CASSHRGQESPLHF,TGTGCCAGCAGCCACAGGGGGCAGGAATCACCCCTCCACTTT
.,TRBJ1-2,TRBV6-6,.,CASSLGTSGYTF,TGTGCCAGCAGTTTAGGGACGAGTGGCTACACCTTC
.,TRBJ1-2,TRBV5-5,TRBD1,CASSLGQGVYGYTF,TGTGCCAGCAGCTTAGGACAGGGGGTCTATGGCTACACCTTC
.,TRBJ2-2,TRBV5-4,TRBD2,CASSSGTSGGPGELFF,TGTGCCAGCAGCTCCGGGACTAGCGGGGGACCCGGGGAGCTGTTTTTT
.,TRBJ2-5,TRBV4-1,TRBD1,CASSGQGAGRETQYF,TGCGCCAGCAGCGGACAGGGGGCGGGGCGGGAGACCCAGTACTTC
.,TRBJ1-2,TRBV6-6,TRBD1,CASSEGQGYGYTF,TGTGCCAGCAGTGAGGGACAGGGGTATGGCTACACCTTC
.,TRBJ1-1,TRBV29-1,.,CSVHTAMNTEAFF,TGCAGCGTTCACACAGCGATGAACACTGAAGCTTTCTTT
.,TRBJ1-6,TRBV7-9,TRBD1,CASSLNRGDSPLHF,TGTGCCAGCAGCTTAAACAGGGGAGATTCACCCCTCCACTTT
.,TRBJ1-5,TRBV4-1,.,CASSQGTTAPQPQHF,TGCGCCAGCAGCCAAGGTACAACCGCCCCCCAGCCCCAGCATTTT
.,TRBJ2-2,TRBV29-1,TRBD2,CSATNGDSGGAHAVTGELFF,TGCAGCGCCACGAACGGGGATAGCGGGGGGGCGCATGCTGTGACCGGGGAGCTGTTTTTT
.,TRBJ2-5,TRBV5-1,TRBD2,CASRPSRGLAVQETQYF,TGCGCCAGCAGGCCCTCCCGAGGACTAGCGGTCCAAGAGACCCAGTACTTC
.,TRBJ2-5,TRBV5-1,.,CASSFRRDQETQYF,TGCGCCAGCAGCTTTAGGAGGGACCAAGAGACCCAGTACTTC
.,TRBJ1-2,TRBV5-6,.,CASGGLGDYGYTF,TGTGCCAGCGGGGGCTTGGGAGACTATGGCTACACCTTC
.,TRBJ2-6,TRBV18,TRBD2,CASSPSGDYGANVLTF,TGTGCCAGCTCACCAAGCGGGGATTACGGGGCCAACGTCCTGACTTTC
.,TRBJ1-5,TRBV6-6,.,CASSYWTVSNQPQHF,TGTGCCAGCAGTTACTGGACAGTTAGCAATCAGCCCCAGCATTTT
.,TRBJ1-1,TRBV5-1,.,CASSLVSSNTEAFF,TGCGCCAGCAGCTTGGTGTCTTCGAACACTGAAGCTTTCTTT
.,TRBJ2-2,TRBV5-1,TRBD1,CASSLILQGPGNTGELFF,TGCGCCAGCAGCTTAATTCTACAGGGGCCGGGGAACACCGGGGAGCTGTTTTTT
.,TRBJ1-2,TRBV7-2,.,CASSPQGYGYTF,TGTGCCAGCAGCCCACAGGGTTATGGCTACACCTTC
.,TRBJ2-2,TRBV7-9,.,CASSARDLASGVGLFF,TGTGCCAGCAGCGCCCGGGACCTCGCCTCTGGCGTAGGGCTGTTTTTT
.,TRBJ2-3,TRBV6-6,.,CASKDRQTDTQYF,TGTGCCAGCAAAGACAGGCAGACAGATACGCAGTATTTT
.,TRBJ1-6,TRBV5-1,.,CASPGTSYNSPLHF,TGCGCCAGCCCTGGGACCTCCTATAATTCACCCCTCCACTTT
once,TRBJ2-1,TRBV4-2,TRBD2,CASSQLGTSGGNEQFF,TGTGCCAGCAGCCAACTTGGGACTAGCGGGGGCAATGAGCAGTTCTTC
.,TRBJ1-2,TRBV15,.,CATSRVGQLGYTF,TGTGCCACCAGCAGAGTGGGACAACTGGGCTACACCTTC
.,TRBJ1-6,TRBV7-2,.,CASNKWGGPDSPLHF,TGTGCCAGCAACAAGTGGGGAGGGCCCGATTCACCCCTCCACTTT
.,TRBJ1-4,TRBV7-6,TRBD1,CASSLGTGNEKLFF,TGTGCCAGCAGCTTGGGGACAGGGAATGAAAAACTGTTTTTT
.,TRBJ2-7,TRBV4-1,.,CASSPLGRGTFYEQYF,TGCGCCAGCAGCCCCTTGGGCCGGGGCACCTTCTACGAGCAGTACTTC
once,TRBJ2-1,TRBV29-1,.,CSVEGVWDRYNEQFF,TGCAGCGTTGAAGGAGTATGGGACCGCTACAATGAGCAGTTCTTC
.,TRBJ2-1,TRBV25-1,.,CASATSPSSYNEQFF,TGTGCCAGCGCCACTTCCCCAAGCTCCTACAATGAGCAGTTCTTC
.,TRBJ1-5,TRBV5-1,.,CASSLGVNQPQHF,TGCGCCAGCAGCTTGGGTGTCAATCAGCCCCAGCATTTT
.,TRBJ1-6,TRBV18,TRBD1,CASSPRWSGTGLPGNSPLHF,TGTGCCAGCTCACCGCGGTGGTCCGGGACAGGGCTCCCCGGTAATTCACCCCTCCACTTT
.,TRBJ1-2,TRBV5-6,.,CASRALGTNYGYTF,TGTGCCAGCAGGGCTCTGGGTACGAACTATGGCTACACCTTC
once,TRBJ2-6,TRBV5-4,.,CASSLGAGTGANVLTF,TGTGCCAGCAGCTTGGGGGCGGGAACCGGGGCCAACGTCCTGACTTTC
.,TRBJ1-4,TRBV18,.,CASSPRGVATNEKLFF,TGTGCCAGCTCCCCGAGGGGAGTTGCAACTAATGAAAAACTGTTTTTT
.,TRBJ1-6,TRBV27,.,CASSLTGHNSPLHF,TGTGCCAGCAGCCTAACAGGGCACAATTCACCCCTCCACTTT
.,TRBJ2-2,TRBV28,TRBD1,CASQDRATGELFF,TGTGCCAGCCAGGACAGGGCCACCGGGGAGCTGTTTTTT
.,TRBJ2-2,TRBV4-1,.,CASSHRDLNTGELFF,TGCGCCAGCAGCCATAGGGACTTGAACACCGGGGAGCTGTTTTTT
once,TRBJ2-4,TRBV5-1,TRBD1,CASSNGTGGNIQYF,TGCGCCAGCAGCAACGGGACAGGGGGAAACATTCAGTACTTC
.,TRBJ1-5,TRBV7-8,.,CASSLDRAQPQHF,TGTGCCAGCAGCTTAGACAGGGCTCAGCCCCAGCATTTT